This T cell receptor (beta chain) was profiled in a study of CD8+ T cells in alopecia areata. Whole-study findings and limits: There were also resident alphabeta T cells of normal skin sequenced in scalp samples. Relative to normal scalp, lesional scalp, especially alopecia totalis/universalis, showed higher clonality. Since there was just one nonresponder, nobody can yet say how baseline CD8+ expansion ties to response.

Treatment reported: oral pan-JAK inhibitor, 5-10 mg twice daily. Extracted RNA was reverse transcribed, and the resulting cDNA served as sequencing template. Only in-frame clones appear in the TCRdb table, and some are missing; sequencing was by immunoSEQ multiplex PCR. In the table there are 100,000 to 140,000 clones, roughly 84% of which are singletons. Comments on this clone: The antigen is unknown.

Germline values: CDR1 SQVTM, CDR2 ANQGSEA. Trimming pared 6 bases from V and 2 bases from J, leaving 14 bases between. CDR3 length equals 13 residues. The sample was CD8+ T cells sorted from blood, taken at week 24, from a patient treated with tofacitinib. This receptor was obtained from a human donor with alopecia areata. The chain joins TRBV29-1 to TRBJ2-7; either TRBD1 or TRBD2 may supply D (6 bases each). The CDR3 DNA reads as TGCAGCGTGGGGGGCGGGGATCCCTACGAGCAGTACTTC. Translated, it gives CSVGGGDPYEQYF.